These T cell receptor beta chains were read from a single sample in a study of T-cell reconstitution after alpha-beta-depleted transplantation in children. A single record per CDR3 protein comes from TCRdb applying MiXCR to the PCR reads. The sample records around 420,000 distinct CDR3 sequences, roughly 17% being singletons. The material sequenced was PBMCs, mostly from graft donor cells, taken 360 days after TCRalphabeta/CD19-depleted stem cell transplant. These receptor sequences come from a boy younger than two who had a stem cell transplant for Wiskott-Aldrich syndrome, so the T cells may come from the graft donor. CDR3s leave out the opening cysteine and the closing phenylalanine or tryptophan.

J: TRBJ2-3
V: TRBV11-2
CDR3: ASSLFGGSTDTQY

J: TRBJ2-6
V: TRBV4-2
CDR3: ASSQDTSKLSGANVLT

J: TRBJ2-1
V: TRBV24-1
CDR3: ATSDLRDLYNEQF

J: TRBJ2-7
V: TRBV24-1
CDR3: ATSARDRGYEQY

J: TRBJ2-5
V: TRBV10-3
CDR3: AISGGSLARPQETQY

J: TRBJ2-5
V: TRBV10-3
CDR3: AMGQGSQETQY

J: TRBJ2-1
V: TRBV4-1
CDR3: ASSQAGTEHYNEQF

J: TRBJ2-1
V: TRBV21-1
CDR3: ASSKNLPFVVLVVDNEQF

J: TRBJ2-1
V: TRBV24-1
CDR3: ATSDWGGGALQF

J: TRBJ2-7
V: TRBV5-1
CDR3: ASSLELGSPYEQY

J: TRBJ2-5
V: TRBV11-3
CDR3: ASSLTREETQY

J: TRBJ2-1
V: TRBV7-9
CDR3: ASDITGEQF

J: TRBJ2-3
V: TRBV13
CDR3: TFSRPRLAGGQGDTQY

J: TRBJ2-5
V: TRBV24-1
CDR3: ATSDPSGLPETQY

J: TRBJ2-3
V: TRBV5-4
CDR3: ASSLGDGRTDTQY

J: TRBJ2-4
V: TRBV4-1
CDR3: ASSQEGWGSKNIQY

J: TRBJ2-2
V: TRBV5-4
CDR3: ASSPGVTGELF

J: TRBJ2-1
V: TRBV5-1
CDR3: ASSVNKYNEQF

J: TRBJ2-1
V: TRBV5-1
CDR3: ASRRPGGNEQF

J: TRBJ1-1
V: TRBV24-1
CDR3: ATSDSGEAAF

J: TRBJ2-2
V: TRBV5-1
CDR3: ASATGSNTGELF

J: TRBJ2-7
V: TRBV18
CDR3: ASSPRQEIPYEQY

J: TRBJ2-7
V: TRBV27
CDR3: ASHPTTGNYEQY

J: TRBJ2-1
V: TRBV11-2
CDR3: ASSTPGWSSYNEQF

J: TRBJ2-5
V: TRBV4-1
CDR3: ASSHSGHGVTSGFEETQY

J: TRBJ2-7
V: TRBV20-1
CDR3: SGREGPYEQY

J: TRBJ1-2
V: TRBV5-5
CDR3: ASSDGQVNYGYT

J: TRBJ2-7
V: TRBV4-2
CDR3: ASSQDGGGAYEQY

J: TRBJ2-5
V: TRBV5-6
CDR3: ASSLGTSDTYQETQY

J: TRBJ1-3
V: TRBV7-9
CDR3: ASSRQHRIGNTIY

J: TRBJ2-3
V: TRBV24-1
CDR3: ATSDLQVGPKNTQY

J: TRBJ2-3
V: TRBV29-1
CDR3: SVEVTRGTDTQY

J: TRBJ2-7
V: TRBV6-1
CDR3: ASNGARPPYEQY

J: TRBJ2-7
V: TRBV21-1
CDR3: ASSKWVPYEQY

J: TRBJ2-1
V: TRBV2
CDR3: ASSEAHGTSGA

J: TRBJ2-7
V: TRBV4-1
CDR3: ASSLQGQVTYEQY

J: TRBJ2-7
V: TRBV29-1
CDR3: SAGRESGGPCEQY

J: TRBJ2-2
V: TRBV7-9
CDR3: ASSLSSGRRELF

J: TRBJ2-3
V: TRBV12-3/TRBV12-4
CDR3: ASSFFRGGTDTQY

J: TRBJ2-7
V: TRBV11-2
CDR3: ASSLSRGYTYEQY

J: TRBJ2-1
V: TRBV25-1
CDR3: ASSELGQGGTEQF